Each of the 23 T cell receptor beta chains below was sequenced from the same sample in a study of T cells in Graves' hyperthyroidism and ophthalmopathy. RNA transcripts gave rise to amplified TCR beta CDR3 regions. A first-round RT-PCR of the TCR CDR3 used the HTBI primer set. TCRdb passed the multiplex PCR reads through MiXCR, listing each CDR3 protein once. The data hold 550,000 to 650,000 distinct CDR3 sequences, with roughly 14% observed a single time. The sequenced sample consisted of blood. These receptors were collected from a woman aged 30 to 39 with Graves' hyperthyroidism that later progressed to Graves' ophthalmopathy.

The chain uses TRBV2 and TRBJ1-2; tentative D call: TRBD1 (5 bases). The CDR3 length is 14 residues. From germline, CDR1 is SNHLY and CDR2 FYNNEI. V was pared by 8 bases and J by 4 bases, with 17 bases between. CDR3 in DNA: TGTGCCAGCGACATCCCAGGGTTTTCCTATGGCTACACCTTC. Residues: CASDIPGFSYGYTF.

Many counts were recorded for this clonotype. The V call is TRBV5-1, the J call TRBJ2-4; TRBD1 matches 8 bases. With 0 bases clipped from V and 6 bases from J, the junction kept 5 bases outside the gene matches. The germline CDR1 and CDR2 sequences are SGHRS and YFSETQ. CDR3 size: 15 residues. CDR3 in DNA: TGCGCCAGCAGCTTGGCCGTCGACAGGGGAAACATTCAGTACTTC. Protein product: CASSLAVDRGNIQYF.

There are many counts of this clonotype. The chain recombines TRBV20-1 with TRBJ2-3, with unresolved D. V was shortened by 3 bases and J by 6 bases, with 16 bases between the two germline ends. Germline V lookup: CDR1 DFQATT, CDR2 SNEGSKA (reference sequence). The CDR3 has 14 residues. The CDR3 here is CSASLPLGWDTQYF. The CDR3 bases are TGCAGTGCTAGCCTACCTCTTGGGTGGGATACGCAGTATTTT.

This clonotype was counted only a few times. V and J are TRBV19 and TRBJ2-2; no clear D gene. The CDR3 runs 11 residues. Trimming took off 7 bases at V and 11 bases at J, with 11 bases between the two ends. Looked up from germline, CDR1 is LNHDA and CDR2 is SQIVND (reference sequence). The CDR3 is CASMNPRELFF. The CDR3 DNA reads TGTGCCAGTATGAATCCCAGAGAGCTGTTTTTT.

This clonotype occurred a few times. V and J are TRBV5-1 and TRBJ1-1, with a tentative D call TRBD1 (5 bases). V lost 4 bases and J lost 1, with 11 bases in between. This CDR3 comprises 14 residues. CDR1 is SGHRS and CDR2 is YFSETQ in the germline V gene. CDR3 loop: CASSIGHSNTEAFF. The CDR3, as DNA: TGCGCCAGCAGCATCGGACATTCGAACACTGAAGCTTTCTTT.

In this sample, this clonotype turned up many times. The rearrangement uses TRBV28 and TRBJ2-7; a possible D gene is TRBD2 (6 bases). Germline CDR1 MDHEN, CDR2 SYDVKM. V lost 3 bases and J 5 bases, leaving 17 bases between the germline ends. This CDR3 contains 15 residues. This chain's CDR3 is CASSLGGRSGHEQYF. The DNA of the CDR3 is TGTGCCAGCAGTTTGGGGGGACGCAGCGGGCACGAGCAGTACTTC.

This clonotype was recorded many times. The chain is built from TRBV30 and TRBJ2-7, with a weak D call TRBD2 (5 bases). The CDR3 is made up of 12 amino acids. Trimming pared 5 bases from V and 4 bases from J, leaving 12 bases between. CDR1 is GTSNPN, CDR2 SVGIG, per germline (reference sequence). The CDR3 loop is CAWRGRAYEQYF. In nucleotides, the CDR3 is TGTGCCTGGCGGGGTCGGGCTTACGAGCAGTACTTC.

This clonotype was observed at least ten times. The chain has TRBV10-2 and TRBJ2-3, with 8 bases aligning to TRBD2. V dropped 3 bases and J dropped 6; count of bases not matched to a gene: 8. The CDR3 runs to 15 residues. The germline V gene has CDR1 WSHSY and CDR2 SAAADI. CDR3 amino acids: CASSDLGAGEDTQYF. The CDR3 DNA sequence: TGCGCCAGCAGTGATTTGGGAGCGGGAGAGGATACGCAGTATTTT.

The sample holds many counts of this clonotype. This chain links TRBV9 with TRBJ1-1, with D possibly being TRBD1 (6 bases). The V end was cut by 7 bases, the J end by 4 bases, with 17 bases between. The CDR3 spans 14 residues. Germline V gene sequence: CDR1 SGDLS, CDR2 YYNGEE. This CDR3 reads CASASPGALTEAFF. DNA for the CDR3: TGTGCCAGCGCGAGCCCGGGGGCTCTCACTGAAGCTTTCTTT. The variable domain in full, completed from reference TRBV9 and TRBJ1-1, reads DSGVTQTPKHLITATGQRVTLRCSPRSGDLSVYWYQQSLDQGLQFLIQYYNGEERAKGNILERFSAQQFPDLHSELNLSSLELGDSALYFCASASPGALTEAFFGQGTRLTVV.

Ten or more counts support this clonotype. The V call is TRBV28, the J call TRBJ2-5; D is unclear. V shed 3 bases and J shed 5 bases, with 7 bases lying between them. Germline assignment: CDR1 MDHEN and CDR2 SYDVKM. The CDR3 runs to 12 residues. CDR3 amino acids: CASSFNGETQYF. Written as DNA, the CDR3 is TGTGCCAGCAGTTTCAACGGGGAGACCCAGTACTTC.

This clonotype was observed at least ten times. The V gene is TRBV6-6, the J gene TRBJ2-6, with 10 bases aligning to TRBD2. With V trimmed by 0 bases and J by 3 bases, 14 bases remained unmatched. The CDR3 sequence is 21 residues long. The germline V gene has CDR1 MNHNY and CDR2 SVGAGI (reference sequence). As DNA, the CDR3 is TGTGCCAGCAGTTACTCGGTTCCGCGGGCGCTAGCGGGAGTTGGGGCCAACGTCCTGACTTTC. This encodes CASSYSVPRALAGVGANVLTF.

The chain links TRBV20-1 to TRBJ2-2, with D maybe TRBD1 (6 bases). V was trimmed by 1 base and J by 0 bases, leaving 6 bases between them. The CDR3 runs 14 residues. Germline V gives CDR1 DFQATT, CDR2 SNEGSKA (reference sequence). This CDR3 reads CSARGQANTGELFF. CDR3 nucleotides: TGCAGTGCTAGAGGACAGGCGAACACCGGGGAGCTGTTTTTT.

This clonotype was counted at least ten times. The chain recombines TRBV5-1 with TRBJ1-2; D is uncertain. The CDR3 totals 15 residues. Germline V gives CDR1 SGHRS, CDR2 YFSETQ. The V gene lost 0 bases and the J gene lost 5 bases, with 14 bases spanning the gap. The CDR3 loop reads CASSLAAGLSYGYTF. The DNA for the CDR3 is TGCGCCAGCAGCTTGGCCGCAGGCCTAAGTTATGGCTACACCTTC.

This clonotype was counted many times. The chain uses TRBV20-1 and TRBJ2-1; tentative D call: TRBD2 (5 bases). Trimming took 3 bases from V and 1 from J, leaving 10 bases between them. This CDR3 is built from 14 residues. The V gene's germline CDR1 is DFQATT and CDR2 SNEGSKA (reference sequence). The CDR3 protein is CSASKEASYNEQFF. In DNA form, the CDR3 reads TGCAGTGCTAGTAAGGAGGCGTCCTACAATGAGCAGTTCTTC.

This clonotype showed up many times. CDR3 sequence reads: CASSYEGGPYEQYF. The CDR3 DNA reads as TGTGCCAGCAGTTACGAGGGAGGGCCCTACGAGCAGTACTTC. This rearrangement joins TRBV6-2 or TRBV6-3 to TRBJ2-7, with 7 bases fitting TRBD2. Trimming removed 2 bases from V and 2 bases from J; junction bases left unmatched: 3. Germline V gene data show CDR1 as MNHEY and CDR2 as SVGEGT. The CDR3 consists of 14 residues.

The chain has TRBV13 and TRBJ2-1; D not certain. The germline V gene encodes CDR1 PRHDT and CDR2 FYEKMQ (reference sequence). Trimming stripped 6 bases from V and 6 bases from J, with 21 bases between. The CDR3 has 16 residues. The chain's CDR3 is CASRPVGLVGGNEQFF. CDR3 in DNA: TGTGCCAGCAGACCCGTCGGGCTAGTCGGTGGCAATGAGCAGTTCTTC.

This clonotype was recorded at least ten times. The chain has TRBV7-3 and TRBJ2-3; D is uncertain. V lost 2 bases and J 1 base, leaving 10 bases between the germline ends. Germline CDR1 and CDR2: SGHTA and FQGTGA. The CDR3 extends over 15 amino acids. The CDR3 DNA follows: TGTGCCAGCAGCTTACGAGACCTGTGCACAGATACGCAGTATTTT. Amino acid sequence: CASSLRDLCTDTQYF.

This clonotype showed up just a few times. V gene TRBV20-1 combines with J gene TRBJ2-3; no definite D call. CDR3 length equals 16 residues. The germline V gene encodes CDR1 DFQATT and CDR2 SNEGSKA (reference sequence). V lost 4 bases to trimming and J lost 4 bases, with 21 bases between them. The CDR3 sequence: CSAISGPSYGPDTQYF. The CDR3 DNA reads TGCAGTGCTATATCCGGGCCTTCCTATGGCCCAGATACGCAGTATTTT.

The V and J genes are TRBV20-1 and TRBJ1-2, with unresolved D. Trimming stripped 2 bases from V and 6 bases from J, with 16 bases between. Germline lookup yields CDR1 DFQATT and CDR2 SNEGSKA (reference sequence). The CDR3 length is 14 residues. The CDR3 region is CSARSTGTPDGYTF. CDR3 bases: TGCAGTGCTAGAAGTACGGGCACCCCAGATGGCTACACCTTC.

The chain uses TRBV30 and TRBJ2-1; D uncertain. Germline CDR1 is GTSNPN and CDR2 is SVGIG (reference sequence). The CDR3 extends over 13 amino acids. The V end lost 4 bases, the J end lost 6 bases, and 13 bases lay between the germline ends. CDR3 protein: CAWKGSAFNEQFF. The DNA for the CDR3 is TGTGCCTGGAAGGGCTCGGCCTTCAATGAGCAGTTCTTC. The whole variable domain, remainder taken from reference TRBV30 and TRBJ2-1, is SQTIHQWPATLVQPVGSPLSLECTVEGTSNPNLYWYRQAAGRGLQLLFYSVGIGQISSEVPQNLSASRPQDRQFILSSKKLLLSDSGFYLCAWKGSAFNEQFFGPGTRLTVL.

The table lists this clonotype with a count of one. V and J are TRBV15 and TRBJ2-7, with D maybe TRBD1 (5 bases). Germline V CDR1 and CDR2: LNHNV, YYDKDF (reference sequence). V was shortened by 3 bases and J by 0 bases, with 15 bases between the two germline ends. The CDR3 length is 16 residues. The CDR3 sequence is CATSSLDHRSSYEQYF. The CDR3 region has the DNA TGTGCCACCAGCAGCCTCGACCACAGGAGCTCCTACGAGCAGTACTTC.

This clonotype has a count of ten or more. V usage is TRBV20-1 and J usage is TRBJ2-1; the match to TRBD2 covers 7 bases. The CDR3 length is 15 residues. Germline V CDR1 and CDR2: DFQATT, SNEGSKA (reference sequence). V gave up 6 bases and J gave up 0 bases; unmatched junction bases: 8. CDR3 amino acids: CSALKAGASYNEQFF. The CDR3 DNA reads TGCAGTGCCTTAAAGGCGGGAGCCTCCTACAATGAGCAGTTCTTC.

This clonotype was seen ten or more times. The V gene is TRBV27, the J gene TRBJ1-1; 8 bases align to TRBD1. J gave up 4 bases and V 6 bases, and 4 bases lay outside the gene matches. The CDR3 is 13 residues long. Germline CDR1 and CDR2: MNHEY and SMNVEV (reference sequence). CDR3 in amino acids: CASRPGGVTEAFF. The DNA of the CDR3 is TGTGCCAGCAGACCAGGGGGCGTCACTGAAGCTTTCTTT.